Shown below are 27 T cell receptor beta chains from a single sample sequenced in a study of CD8+ T cells in alopecia areata. cDNA serving as the sequencing template came from extracted, reverse transcribed RNA. Sequencing was performed with immunoSEQ multiplex PCR; in TCRdb, only in-frame clones are kept and a portion is missing. The sample lists over 100,000 clones, roughly three fifths seen once, with 12% in the top ten. Treatment defined: oral pan-JAK inhibitor, 5-10 mg twice daily. Sequenced material: CD8+ T cells sorted from blood, taken at week 24, from a patient treated with tofacitinib. These TCRs come from a human donor with alopecia areata.

This chain uses TRBV7-9 with TRBJ2-5; D is undetermined. Per germline, CDR1 SEHNR and CDR2 FQNEAQ (reference sequence). The V and J ends lost 5 bases and 3 bases respectively, with 16 bases between them. CDR3 length: 15 amino acids. The CDR3 loop is CASSLTSSTKETQYF. Written as DNA, the CDR3 is TGTGCCAGCAGCCTAACCTCTAGTACTAAAGAGACCCAGTACTTC. The full variable domain, rest sourced from reference TRBV7-9 and TRBJ2-5, is DTGVSQNPRHKITKRGQNVTFRCDPISEHNRLYWYRQTLGQGPEFLTYFQNEAQLEKSRLLSDRFSAERPKGSFSTLEIQRTEQGDSAMYLCASSLTSSTKETQYFGPGTRLLVL.

This rearrangement joins TRBV27 to TRBJ2-2, with a possible D match to TRBD2 (7 bases). V was cut by 2 bases and J by 7 bases, with 14 bases left in between. Germline CDR1 reads MNHEY; CDR2 reads SMNVEV (reference sequence). The CDR3 is made up of 15 amino acids. Written as DNA, the CDR3 is TGTGCCAGCAGTTTACTGCGGGGGCGGGACGGGGAGCTGTTTTTT. It translates to CASSLLRGRDGELFF.

CDR3 DNA sequence: TGTGCCAGTAGTATATCGGCAGGAGAGGGCCCTGAAGCTTTCTTT. Its translation: CASSISAGEGPEAFF. The chain has TRBV19 and TRBJ1-1; D is unclear. Germline CDR1 and CDR2: LNHDA and SQIVND (reference sequence). The V and J ends lost 2 bases and 6 bases respectively, with 16 bases between them. The CDR3 has 15 amino acids.

J is TRBJ2-1 and V is TRBV7-3, with 9 bases aligning to TRBD1. In germline, CDR1 is SGHTA, CDR2 FQGTGA. The CDR3 totals 14 residues. V was pared by 4 bases and J by 10 bases, with 8 bases of the junction left unmatched. The CDR3 loop is CASSYRGQVNEQFF. CDR3 sequence (DNA): TGTGCCAGCAGCTACAGGGGGCAGGTGAACGAGCAGTTCTTC.

The rearrangement joins TRBV4-1 to TRBJ2-1; D is possibly TRBD1 (6 bases). The germline CDR1 and CDR2 sequences are MGHRA and YSYEKL. V lost 4 bases, J lost 5 bases, and 18 bases lay in between. CDR3 length equals 16 residues. For the CDR3, the DNA is TGCGCCAGCAGCCTTTACCGAGGACAGCCAAACAATGAGCAGTTCTTC. Protein sequence: CASSLYRGQPNNEQFF.

In nucleotides, the CDR3 is TGTGCCAGCAGTGAGGACTGGCCCGGGGAGCTGTTTTTT. It codes for CASSEDWPGELFF. The chain carries TRBV6-5 and TRBJ2-2, with TRBD2 as a possible D gene (5 bases). Trimming took off 5 bases at V and 6 bases at J, with 10 bases between the two ends. CDR3 length: 13 residues. Germline CDR1 MNHEY, CDR2 SVGAGI.

This clone appeared a few times. This chain links TRBV27 with TRBJ1-1; no clear D. Trimming shortened V by 2 bases and J by 4 bases, and 17 bases separated the two germline ends. Germline lookup yields CDR1 MNHEY and CDR2 SMNVEV (reference sequence). This CDR3 has 16 residues. CDR3 sequence: CASSLNYEGRSTEAFF. The CDR3 region has the DNA TGTGCCAGCAGTTTAAACTACGAAGGACGAAGCACTGAAGCTTTCTTT.

The V and J genes are TRBV30 and TRBJ1-3; D remains ambiguous. CDR1 is GTSNPN, CDR2 SVGIG, per germline (reference sequence). The CDR3 is made up of 14 amino acids. Deletions cut 1 base from V and 2 bases from J, with 9 bases between. CDR3 bases: TGTGCCTGGAGTGGAGAGACGCCTGGAAACACCATATATTTT. Translation: CAWSGETPGNTIYF.

The rearrangement links TRBV15 to TRBJ1-4; 7 bases agree with TRBD1. V trimming: 4 bases; J trimming: 4 bases; junction bases outside the gene matches: 9. Germline CDR1 is LNHNV and CDR2 is YYDKDF (reference sequence). CDR3 size: 16 residues. The CDR3 DNA reads TGTGCCACCAGCACTTCACAGGGGCCGATTAATGAAAAACTGTTTTTT. Encoded protein: CATSTSQGPINEKLFF.

V and J are TRBV30 and TRBJ2-3; D unresolved. The V gene lost 5 bases and the J gene lost 2 bases, with 8 bases spanning the gap. Germline V gene sequence: CDR1 GTSNPN, CDR2 SVGIG (reference sequence). The CDR3 sequence is 12 residues long. The DNA of the CDR3 is TGTGCCTGGGAGCCGGTCACAGATACGCAGTATTTT. Translating gives CAWEPVTDTQYF.

CDR3 DNA: TGTGCCAGCATTGGACTTAACGACAATGAGCAGTTCTTC. It codes for CASIGLNDNEQFF. The V call is TRBV27, the J call TRBJ2-1, with D possibly being TRBD2 (5 bases). The V end lost 7 bases, the J end lost 5 bases, and 12 bases lay between the germline ends. The CDR3 is made up of 13 amino acids. Germline-derived CDR1 and CDR2 are MNHEY and SMNVEV (reference sequence).

The rearrangement joins TRBV5-6 to TRBJ2-7; D is perhaps TRBD2 (6 bases). The germline gives CDR1 SGHDT, CDR2 YYEEEE. The V end lost 3 bases, the J end lost 6 bases, and 13 bases lay between the germline ends. This CDR3 has 13 amino acids. CDR3 amino acids: CASSSGGIIEQYF. Here the CDR3 DNA reads TGTGCCAGCAGCTCTGGAGGGATCATCGAGCAGTACTTC.

V gene TRBV10-3 combines with J gene TRBJ2-7; D remains ambiguous. With 8 bases removed from V and 2 bases from J, the gap between germline ends came to 13 bases. Germline values: CDR1 ENHRY, CDR2 SYGVKD. The CDR3 runs to 13 residues. In nucleotides, the CDR3 is TGTGCCATCCTGAAGGAAATCGCCTACGAGCAGTACTTC. This sequence encodes CAILKEIAYEQYF.

This chain connects TRBV6-6 to TRBJ2-5; D is unclear. The germline V and J ends were trimmed by 2 bases and 5 bases, with 3 bases remaining between them. The CDR3 totals 11 residues. Germline V gives CDR1 MNHNY, CDR2 SVGAGI (reference sequence). The CDR3 coding sequence is TGTGCCAGCAGTTACATGGAGACCCAGTACTTC. As protein: CASSYMETQYF.

This clone was seen a few times. The J gene is TRBJ2-5, the V gene TRBV7-6; no firm D call. Germline CDR1 reads SGHVS; CDR2 reads FNYEAQ. This CDR3 is 12 amino acids long. Trimming pared 0 bases from V and 4 bases from J, leaving 3 bases between. The CDR3 spells CASSLALETQYF. The CDR3 nucleotides read TGTGCCAGCAGCTTAGCCCTAGAGACCCAGTACTTC.

The rearrangement joins TRBV5-6 to TRBJ1-5; D is unclear. In germline, CDR1 is SGHDT, CDR2 YYEEEE. V shed 0 bases and J shed 4 bases, with 5 bases lying between them. This CDR3 spans 13 amino acids. CDR3 bases: TGTGCCAGCAGCTTGGCAGGAAATCAGCCCCAGCATTTT. Its translation: CASSLAGNQPQHF.

This clone occurred a few times. V gene TRBV27 combines with J gene TRBJ1-5; D gene unclear. V shed 4 bases and J shed 0 bases, with 4 bases lying between them. Germline assignment: CDR1 MNHEY and CDR2 SMNVEV (reference sequence). The CDR3 totals 13 residues. The CDR3 coding sequence is TGTGCCAGCAGTTACAGTAGCAATCAGCCCCAGCATTTT. It encodes CASSYSSNQPQHF.

This clone was detected a few times. The chain combines TRBV11-2 with TRBJ2-7, with 8 positions matching TRBD1. J was trimmed by 2 bases and V by 1 base; bases with no gene match: 7. The CDR3 spans 16 residues. CDR1 is SGHAT, CDR2 FQNNGV, per germline. The CDR3 loop reads CASSLGPGTGAYEQYF. The CDR3 DNA sequence: TGTGCCAGCAGCTTAGGTCCCGGGACAGGTGCCTACGAGCAGTACTTC.

The genes are TRBV5-1 and TRBJ2-1, with D unresolved. The CDR3 sequence is 15 residues long. Germline CDR1 and CDR2: SGHRS and YFSETQ. The V end was cut by 0 bases, the J end by 0 bases, with 7 bases between. In DNA form, the CDR3 reads TGCGCCAGCAGCTTGGACGGCGACTCCTACAATGAGCAGTTCTTC. Amino acid sequence: CASSLDGDSYNEQFF.

This clone was picked up a small number of times. This chain links TRBV6-5 with TRBJ1-4; 9 nucleotides align to TRBD1. CDR1 MNHEY and CDR2 SVGAGI come from the germline V gene. J gave up 8 bases and V 4 bases, and 5 bases lay outside the gene matches. The CDR3 has 14 residues. CDR3 loop: CASSWTGAQEKLFF. The DNA of the CDR3 is TGTGCCAGCAGTTGGACAGGGGCGCAGGAAAAACTGTTTTTT.

This chain joins TRBV19 and TRBJ1-1; D not certain. Trimming took 10 bases from V and 5 from J, leaving 17 bases between them. The V gene's germline CDR1 is LNHDA and CDR2 SQIVND (reference sequence). The CDR3 is made up of 13 amino acids. CDR3 sequence: CATRFYLTTEAFF. In nucleotides, the CDR3 is TGTGCCACCCGATTTTACCTGACGACTGAAGCTTTCTTT. The whole variable domain, filled in from reference TRBV19 and TRBJ1-1, reads DGGITQSPKYLFRKEGQNVTLSCEQNLNHDAMYWYRQDPGQGLRLIYYSQIVNDFQKGDIAEGYSVSREKKESFPLTVTSAQKNPTAFYLCATRFYLTTEAFFGQGTRLTVV.

The chain has TRBV16 and TRBJ1-2, with no clear D. The CDR3 is 15 amino acids. The germline V and J ends were trimmed by 3 bases and 0 bases, with 11 bases remaining between them. Germline V CDR1 and CDR2: KGHSY, FQNENV. CDR3 sequence: CASSHAGPPNYGYTF. The CDR3 DNA reads TGTGCCAGCAGCCACGCAGGACCACCTAACTATGGCTACACCTTC.

V usage is TRBV5-1 and J usage is TRBJ2-7, with TRBD1 as a possible D gene (6 bases). The ends were cut back, 4 bases at V and 2 bases at J, with 16 bases in the middle. The V gene's germline CDR1 is SGHRS and CDR2 YFSETQ. The CDR3 has 15 residues. The CDR3 region has the DNA TGCGCCAGCAGCCTGGACAGTCACTTTACCTACGAGCAGTACTTC. Protein sequence: CASSLDSHFTYEQYF.

This chain joins TRBV7-8 and TRBJ2-1; 7 positions match TRBD1. The junction had 7 bases not matched to a gene; V was cut back by 1 base and J by 4 bases. The germline CDR1 and CDR2 sequences are SGHVS and FQNEAQ. The CDR3 is 16 residues long. Here the CDR3 DNA reads TGTGCCAGCAGCTTAGTCCCCGGGACAGCATACAATGAGCAGTTCTTC. Its translation: CASSLVPGTAYNEQFF.

The chain recombines TRBV7-2 with TRBJ1-6, with D possibly TRBD1 on 5 matching bases. Per germline, CDR1 SGHTA and CDR2 FQGNSA. Trimming removed 5 bases at V and 7 bases at J, with 12 bases between. The CDR3 loop spans 14 amino acids. The DNA of the CDR3 is TGTGCCAGCAGCCTAGGGGACCCAAATTCACCCCTCCACTTT. The encoded protein is CASSLGDPNSPLHF.

This chain connects TRBV29-1 to TRBJ2-2; perhaps TRBD1 as D (6 bases). V was shortened by 0 bases and J by 3 bases, with 14 bases between the two germline ends. Germline CDR1 and CDR2: SQVTM and ANQGSEA. This CDR3 is 16 amino acids long. CDR3 amino acids: CSVEDPGQTHTGELFF. The DNA for the CDR3 is TGCAGCGTTGAAGACCCCGGACAGACTCACACCGGGGAGCTGTTTTTT.

V gene TRBV27 combines with J gene TRBJ2-2, with TRBD1 identical over 7 bases. V lost 8 bases and J lost 5; bases outside the gene matches: 8. The CDR3 runs 14 residues. Germline loops: CDR1 MNHEY, CDR2 SMNVEV (reference sequence). For the CDR3, the DNA is TGTGCCAGCGCCTCGACAGGGTATACCGGGGAGCTGTTTTTT. Translated, it gives CASASTGYTGELFF.